These T cell receptor beta chains were read from a single sample in a study of regulatory T cells in long-lasting Graves disease. TCRdb called the multiplex PCR reads again in MiXCR, with one record for every CDR3 protein. The sample consists of approximately 290,000 distinct CDR3 sequences, 22% of them appearing once. Sequencing was performed on peripheral blood mononuclear cells (PBMCs), taken when the disease was refractory, from a patient treated with antithyroid drugs. Receptor source: a female donor with Graves disease. CDR3s include the opening cysteine and the closing phenylalanine or tryptophan. Only part of the rows carry a size: once, few, many, or a class if the clone is expanded.

cdr3_length	j_call	v_call	clone_size	cdr3_aa
12	TRBJ2-5	TRBV7-9	-	CASSLRIETQYF
15	TRBJ2-1	TRBV28	-	CASSLGLGSYNEQFF
14	TRBJ1-1	TRBV4-1	-	CASSQEQLNTEAFF
13	TRBJ2-2	TRBV20-1	few	CSARRGNTGELFF
15	TRBJ1-1	TRBV12-3/TRBV12-4	many	CASIPSEAAGTEAFF
13	TRBJ2-5	TRBV29-1	few	CSVAPGGGETQYF
11	TRBJ2-5	TRBV29-1	-	CSVTEPETQYF
14	TRBJ2-5	TRBV29-1	few	CSVVSGYNQETQYF
15	TRBJ2-7	TRBV15	few	CATSREQGRSYEQYF
15	TRBJ1-3	TRBV4-2	-	CASSQPGPSGNTIYF
13	TRBJ2-5	TRBV6-1	-	CASSPQPKETQYF
15	TRBJ2-2	TRBV6-2/TRBV6-3	-	CASSEDGRGTGELFF
13	TRBJ2-5	TRBV19	few	CASQERGDETQYF
12	TRBJ1-4	TRBV28	many	CASSIGHSILFF
14	TRBJ1-1	TRBV6-1	few	CASSPGKMNTEAFF
14	TRBJ1-1	TRBV18	-	CASSREMGRIEAFF
14	TRBJ2-7	TRBV28	many	CASSFTGDWYEQYF
14	TRBJ1-3	TRBV7-2	-	CASSLVGFGNTIYF
13	TRBJ1-4	TRBV29-1	-	CTGQGAFYEKLFF
15	TRBJ1-2	TRBV5-1	few	CASSFSTGGVFGYTF
12	TRBJ2-7	TRBV12-3/TRBV12-4	-	CASSFGAALIDF
13	TRBJ2-7	TRBV28	-	CAIRTSGSNEQYF
16	TRBJ1-2	TRBV6-1	many	CASSEAGHRLNYGYTF
12	TRBJ2-5	TRBV7-2	few	CASRTDQETQYF
15	TRBJ2-5	TRBV4-1	few	CASSQVGVGGETQYF
18	TRBJ2-5	TRBV7-6	few	CASSLNWDRSGPFGTQYF
16	TRBJ1-2	TRBV4-3	-	CASSQDWGQGDYGYTF
16	TRBJ1-5	TRBV12-3/TRBV12-4	few	CASSLEQGGSNQPQHF
14	TRBJ1-2	TRBV29-1	-	CSPDRDGLPYGYTF
12	TRBJ1-1	TRBV15	many	CATSKLYTEAFF
14	TRBJ2-7	TRBV28	many	CASRPGVVVGEQYF
12	TRBJ1-1	TRBV6-2/TRBV6-3	few	CASSYGRGEAFF
15	TRBJ2-7	TRBV7-2	-	CASSLGRTRPGEQYF
15	TRBJ2-7	TRBV4-3	-	CASSQDLTSGYEQYF
15	TRBJ2-5	TRBV6-1	few	CASNLRTDPGETQYF
15	TRBJ2-5	TRBV7-9	many	CASSLGQVRQETQYF
16	TRBJ2-1	TRBV27	-	CASRKETMKGGNEQFF
14	TRBJ2-5	TRBV2	many	CASIQRERGETQYF
16	TRBJ1-2	TRBV5-5	many	CASSFLRTEANYGYTF
13	TRBJ2-2	TRBV28	many	CASSQQYTGELFF